A selection of T cell receptor delta chains follows, all from one sample in a study of delta chains in infants with herpesvirus infections. TCRdb repeated clone calling on the RT-PCR reads with CATT. Counted here are over 1,500 delta-chain clones, roughly 27% occurring once; the ten biggest clones make up approximately 11%. The sequences come from peripheral blood, collected at time point 3 of longitudinal follow-up. The receptors shown here come from a human donor who was a Ugandan infant, either HIV-exposed or HIV-unexposed (not recorded which). Both conserved end residues are part of each CDR3. A D gene is named only where the DNA matches it firmly. The size entry is marked missing in some rows and otherwise reads once, few, many or a size class.

19	few	NA	TRDV1	TRDJ1	TGTGCTCTTGGGGAACAGGTCCTACGTGTGCTGGGGTCAACCGATAAACTCATCTTT	CALGEQVLRVLGSTDKLIF
24	NA	TRDD3	TRDV1	TRDJ1	TGTGCTCTTGGGGACCGCCCGGCTGCCCCTCCGTGGGGGATGAGGTCCGGATACACCGATAAACTCATCTTT	CALGDRPAAPPWGMRSGYTDKLIF
23	large	TRDD3	TRDV1	TRDJ1	TGTGCTCTTGGGGAACTTACCTCCTTCCTCACATTTTACTGGGGGATACTTCCCTCTAAACTCATCTTT	CALGELTSFLTFYWGILPSKLIF
20	large	TRDD3	TRAV29/DV5	TRDJ1	TGTGCAGCAAGGGATGCCAACTGGGGGCCACGCGGGGATCCCACCGATAAACTCATCTTT	CAARDANWGPRGDPTDKLIF
18	medium-sized	TRDD3	TRDV1	TRDJ1	TGTGCTCTTGGGGAATTAGGGGGACTGGGGGATAGGGCTGATAAACTCATCTTT	CALGELGGLGDRADKLIF
18	once	NA	TRDV2	TRDJ3	TGTGCCTGTGACCCACTGGCTCGGTCCTCCTGGGACACCCGACAGATGTTTTTC	CACDPLARSSWDTRQMFF
19	few	TRDD3	TRDV2	TRDJ1	TGTGCCTGTGACTTAATTACTGGGGGAACCGTACAATACACCGATAAACTCATCTTT	CACDLITGGTVQYTDKLIF
21	NA	NA	TRDV1	TRDJ1	TGTGCTCTTGGGGAATTTGGGGGCCACCACTTTCTGCACCCTTCCACCGATAAACTCATCTTT	CALGEFGGHHFLHPSTDKLIF
20	few	TRDD3	TRDV1	TRDJ1	TGTGCTCTTGGGGCTCCTAGCGCCTCGTACTGGGGGATAAACACCGATAAACTCATCTTT	CALGAPSASYWGINTDKLIF
16	NA	NA	TRDV2	TRDJ1	TGTGCCTGTGACATCCGGGGGGGGGAGTACACCGATAAACTCATCTTT	CACDIRGGEYTDKLIF
15	NA	TRDD3	TRDV2	TRDJ1	TGTGCCTGTGACACTCTGGGGGATTCCGCCGATAAACTCATCTTT	CACDTLGDSADKLIF
19	NA	TRDD3	TRDV2	TRDJ1	TGTGCCTGTGACCCAATGGGGGGGGATACTTCGGCGTACACCGATAAACTCATCTTT	CACDPMGGDTSAYTDKLIF
19	NA	TRDD3	TRDV1	TRDJ1	TGTGCTCTTGGGGAATGTCCGGGACTGTGGCTGGGGGGAACCGATAAACTCATCTTT	CALGECPGLWLGGTDKLIF
17	medium-sized	TRDD3	TRDV2	TRDJ2	TGTGCCTGTGACACCTGGCTACTGGGGGAGTCAACAGCACAACTCTTCTTT	CACDTWLLGESTAQLFF
16	NA	TRDD3	TRDV2	TRDJ1	TGTGCCTGTGACACTCTCTGGGGGACTTCGACCGATAAACTCATCTTT	CACDTLWGTSTDKLIF
13	few	TRDD3	TRDV2	TRDJ2	TGTGCCTGTGAGTACTGGGGGACAGCACAACTCTTCTTT	CACEYWGTAQLFF
16	NA	TRDD3	TRDV2	TRDJ1	TGTGCCTGTGACTTACTGGGGGATACGACGGCCGATAAACTCATCTTT	CACDLLGDTTADKLIF
18	few	TRDD3	TRDV2	TRDJ3	TGTGCCTGTGACACCGGGGGATACAGCTCCTGGGACACCCGACAGATGTTTTTC	CACDTGGYSSWDTRQMFF
21	few	TRDD3	TRDV1	TRDJ1	TGTGCTCTTGGGGACCACCTCCGATCGCTATTACTGGGGGCCTACACCGATAAACTCATCTTT	CALGDHLRSLLLGAYTDKLIF
9	NA	NA	TRDV1	TRDJ1	TGTGCTCTTGGGGAACTATACACTTTC	CALGELYTF
15	large	TRDD3	TRDV2	TRDJ1	TGTGCCTGTGACACCGGACTGGGGGATACGCGGAAACTCATCTTT	CACDTGLGDTRKLIF
17	large	TRDD3	TRDV2	TRDJ3	TGTGCCTGTGACACTACTGGGGGCTCCTGGGACACCCGACAGATGTTTTTC	CACDTTGGSWDTRQMFF
27	NA	NA	TRDV1	TRDJ2	TGTGCTCTTGGGGAATGTCCGGGACCCTACGAATACCATTCCTATTACCATGCCCGGGAGGTGACAGCACAACTCTTCTTT	CALGECPGPYEYHSYYHAREVTAQLFF
16	few	NA	TRDV1	TRDJ1	TGTGCTCTTGGGGAACCAGGGGAGGCTGTACTGGACAAACTCATCTTT	CALGEPGEAVLDKLIF
17	NA	TRDD3	TRDV2	TRDJ1	TGTGCCTGTGACACCATCGGGGGGGATAGAAACACCGATAAACTCATCTTT	CACDTIGGDRNTDKLIF
28	NA	TRDD3	TRDV1	TRDJ1	TGTGCTCTTGGGGAACTCAACGAGCCGTTCCTACGGATTCAACTGGGGGATACGAAGAGTCGGTACACCGATAAACTCATCTTT	CALGELNEPFLRIQLGDTKSRYTDKLIF
17	few	NA	TRDV1	TRDJ1	TGTGCTCTTGGGGAACGGTCCGAACGGTTTCCAACCGATAAACTCATCTTT	CALGERSERFPTDKLIF
13	NA	TRDD3	TRDV2	TRDJ1	TGTGCCTGTGACTACTGGGGCACCGATAAACTCATCTTT	CACDYWGTDKLIF
20	large	TRDD3	TRDV1	TRDJ1	TGTGCTCTTGGGAATCTTCTGTACTGGGGGATAGGAAGAGACACCGATAAACTCATCTTT	CALGNLLYWGIGRDTDKLIF
17	NA	NA	TRDV1	TRDJ1	TGTGCTCTTGGAGGGATATTTCCCCGACTCCCAAAAAATAAACTCATCTTT	CALGGIFPRLPKNKLIF
15	large	NA	TRAV38-2/DV8	TRDJ1	TGTGCTTATAGGAGTGGTCGGCCCTGGGCCGATAAACTCATCTTT	CAYRSGRPWADKLIF
15	medium-sized	NA	TRDV1	TRDJ3	TGTGCTCTTGGGGAGGGTCGCTGGGACACCCGACAGATGTTTTTC	CALGEGRWDTRQMFF
20	NA	TRDD3	TRAV38-2/DV8	TRDJ1	TGTGCTTATAGGAGCGCGTTTCTTGAAGCTGGGGGATCGGGGGCCGATAAACCCATCTTT	CAYRSAFLEAGGSGADKPIF
18	NA	TRDD3	TRDV2	TRDJ3	TGTGCCTGTGACACTGGGGGATACAGCTCCTGGGACACCCGACAGATGTTTTTC	CACDTGGYSSWDTRQMFF
15	few	NA	TRDV2	TRDJ1	TGTGCCTGTGACCCTATTGGGGACAACACCGATAAACTCATCTTT	CACDPIGDNTDKLIF
20	few	TRDD3	TRDV1	TRDJ1	TGTGCTCTTGGGGAACCATCGGAGCTGAACTGGGGGCCAGACACCGATAAACTCATCTTT	CALGEPSELNWGPDTDKLIF
15	few	TRDD3	TRDV1	TRDJ1	TGTGCTCTTGGGGAAGGGGGGGATACGCTTGGTAAACTCATCTTT	CALGEGGDTLGKLIF
16	once	TRDD3	TRDV1	TRDJ1	TGTGCTCTAAATCCTGGGGATACCAGGTACACCGATAAACTCATCTTT	CALNPGDTRYTDKLIF
19	medium-sized	TRDD3	TRDV2	TRDJ3	TGTGCCTGTGACCCCGTACTGGGGGAGTCCTCCTGGGACACCCGACAGATGTTTTTC	CACDPVLGESSWDTRQMFF
20	NA	TRDD3	TRDV1	TRDJ1	TGTGCTCTTGGGGACCCTCCCATGATCCTAGACTGGGGGATACATTCTAAACTCATCTTT	CALGDPPMILDWGIHSKLIF
22	few	TRDD3	TRDV1	TRDJ1	TGTGCTCTTGGGCGTTTCCTGAGATACTCTTGGGGGATGGTCACGTACAACGATAAACTCATCTTT	CALGRFLRYSWGMVTYNDKLIF
20	few	TRDD3	TRDV2	TRDJ3	TGTGCCTGTGACACCCTCTCTACTGGGGATACCGCCTGGGACACCCGACAGATGTTTTTC	CACDTLSTGDTAWDTRQMFF
21	few	NA	TRDV1	TRDJ1	TGTGCTCTTGGGGAATACCTCCCTCTTCCCTCCTGGGTACCTGACACCGATAAACTCATCTTT	CALGEYLPLPSWVPDTDKLIF
17	NA	TRDD3	TRDV2	TRDJ1	TGTGCCTGTGACAAGCCCGTACTGGGGGATACGCTCGATAAACTCATCTTT	CACDKPVLGDTLDKLIF
17	large	TRDD3	TRAV38-2/DV8	TRDJ1	TGTGCTTATAGGAGAGTAATGGGGGAACTATACACCGATAAACTCATCTTT	CAYRRVMGELYTDKLIF
22	large	TRDD3	TRDV2	TRDJ3	TGTGCCTGTGACACCGTCGGAAATGGGGGATACGCGGTATCCTGGGACACCCGACAGATGTTTTTC	CACDTVGNGGYAVSWDTRQMFF
17	NA	NA	TRDV2	TRDJ1	TGTGCCTGTGACAGTTCCCGTTACTGCGCCCACACCGATAAACTCATCTTT	CACDSSRYCAHTDKLIF
19	large	TRDD3	TRDV2	TRDJ1	TGTGCCTGTGACCCCTTGGTACGAACTGGGGGATACGACACCGATAAACTCATCTTT	CACDPLVRTGGYDTDKLIF
21	hyperexpanded	TRDD3	TRDV2	TRDJ3	TGTGCCTGTGACACCGGGTGGGGGATACGCGACCCCTCCTGGGACACCCGACAGATGTTTTTC	CACDTGWGIRDPSWDTRQMFF